Described below is a single T cell receptor (beta chain) sequence and its context. Its antigen is unknown. The sample belongs to a study of T cells after yellow fever vaccination. Overall study findings and caveats: Though it reached lower strength, the secondary response hit its peak faster, day 5 versus 15.

V was clipped by 5 bases and J by 0 bases; unmatched bases: 18. The CDR3 loop spans 21 amino acids. TCRdb re-derived calls from the 5' RACE reads in MiXCR, one entry per CDR3 protein. The sample yields around 340,000 distinct CDR3 sequences, 9.5% to 15% seen once. The material sequenced was CD4+ T cells sorted from PBMCs, taken 15 days after the yellow fever booster vaccination. The chain is built from TRBV12-3 or TRBV12-4 and TRBJ2-6; 8 nucleotides align to TRBD1. The clonotype was recovered from a man younger than 35 who received the YFV17D yellow fever vaccine. The CDR3 DNA is TGTGCCAGCAGTACCCGGGGATTGTTGTTACAGGGGGGCTCTGGGGCCAACGTCCTGACTTTC. This translates into CASSTRGLLLQGGSGANVLTF.